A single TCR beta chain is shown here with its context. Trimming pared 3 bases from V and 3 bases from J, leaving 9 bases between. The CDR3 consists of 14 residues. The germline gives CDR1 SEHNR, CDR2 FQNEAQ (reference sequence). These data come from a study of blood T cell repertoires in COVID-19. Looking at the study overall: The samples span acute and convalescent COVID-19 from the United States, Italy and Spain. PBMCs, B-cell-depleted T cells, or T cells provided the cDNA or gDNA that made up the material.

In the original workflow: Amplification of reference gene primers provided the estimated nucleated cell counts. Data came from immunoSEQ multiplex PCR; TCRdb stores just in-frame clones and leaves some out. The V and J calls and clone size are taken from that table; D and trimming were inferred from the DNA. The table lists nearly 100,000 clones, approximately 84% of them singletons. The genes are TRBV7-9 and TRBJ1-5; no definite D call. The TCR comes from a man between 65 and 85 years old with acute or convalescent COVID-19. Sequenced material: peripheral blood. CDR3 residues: CASSFDTTNQPQHF. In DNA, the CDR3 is TGTGCCAGCAGCTTCGACACCACCAATCAGCCCCAGCATTTT. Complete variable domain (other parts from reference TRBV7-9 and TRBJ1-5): DTGVSQNPRHKITKRGQNVTFRCDPISEHNRLYWYRQTLGQGPEFLTYFQNEAQLEKSRLLSDRFSAERPKGSFSTLEIQRTEQGDSAMYLCASSFDTTNQPQHFGDGTRLSIL.